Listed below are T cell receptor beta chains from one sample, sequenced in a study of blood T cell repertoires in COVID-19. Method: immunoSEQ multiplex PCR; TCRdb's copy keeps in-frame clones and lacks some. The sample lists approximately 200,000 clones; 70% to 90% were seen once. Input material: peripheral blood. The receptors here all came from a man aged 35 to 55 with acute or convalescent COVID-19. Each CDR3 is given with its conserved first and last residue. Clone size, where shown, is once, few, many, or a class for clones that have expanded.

cdr3_aa: CASSLRARGNEKLFF
v_call: TRBV7-6
cdr3_length: 15
clone_size: NA

cdr3_aa: CASSREGKGNQPQHF
v_call: TRBV19
cdr3_length: 15
clone_size: NA

cdr3_aa: CASSAGAFDPKYIQYF
v_call: TRBV9
cdr3_length: 16
clone_size: NA

cdr3_aa: CSVRAVVKQETQYF
v_call: TRBV29-1
cdr3_length: 14
clone_size: once

cdr3_aa: CASSPRVENTGELFF
v_call: TRBV18
cdr3_length: 15
clone_size: NA

cdr3_aa: CASRAGTGGGQPQHF
v_call: TRBV27
cdr3_length: 15
clone_size: NA

cdr3_aa: CASSSNMGQGQNTEAFF
v_call: TRBV7-7
cdr3_length: 17
clone_size: NA

cdr3_aa: CASSLGRNTEAFF
v_call: TRBV5-8
cdr3_length: 13
clone_size: NA

cdr3_aa: CAWERTGTFEAFF
v_call: TRBV30
cdr3_length: 13
clone_size: NA

cdr3_aa: CASSLGLAGLSSYNEQFF
v_call: TRBV5-1
cdr3_length: 18
clone_size: NA

cdr3_aa: CASSVRQEDGYTF
v_call: TRBV3-1/TRBV3-2
cdr3_length: 13
clone_size: NA

cdr3_aa: CASSIPGLQETQYF
v_call: TRBV28
cdr3_length: 14
clone_size: NA

cdr3_aa: CASSFTRNTEAFF
v_call: TRBV7-8
cdr3_length: 13
clone_size: NA

cdr3_aa: CASSLAGTGGAGNTEAFF
v_call: TRBV18
cdr3_length: 18
clone_size: NA

cdr3_aa: CASSLQQGSEAFF
v_call: TRBV7-9
cdr3_length: 13
clone_size: NA

cdr3_aa: CATSDWGGGYTF
v_call: TRBV24-1
cdr3_length: 12
clone_size: NA

cdr3_aa: CASRDRGTYGYTF
v_call: TRBV19
cdr3_length: 13
clone_size: NA

cdr3_aa: CASSEEAGGEAFF
v_call: TRBV10-1
cdr3_length: 13
clone_size: once

cdr3_aa: CSVEGRTGRNEQFF
v_call: TRBV29-1
cdr3_length: 14
clone_size: once

cdr3_aa: CSASRGTEAFF
v_call: TRBV20-1
cdr3_length: 11
clone_size: NA

cdr3_aa: CASSLGKGANEKLFF
v_call: TRBV7-9
cdr3_length: 15
clone_size: few

cdr3_aa: CASKPSGVSYEQYF
v_call: TRBV2
cdr3_length: 14
clone_size: NA

cdr3_aa: CASSQGVGGVNQETQYF
v_call: TRBV3-1/TRBV3-2
cdr3_length: 17
clone_size: NA

cdr3_aa: CASSSGGRNTEAFF
v_call: TRBV5-1
cdr3_length: 14
clone_size: few

cdr3_aa: CASTFTPAASGETQYF
v_call: TRBV5-5
cdr3_length: 16
clone_size: NA

cdr3_aa: CASSLPTATNEKLFF
v_call: TRBV3-1/TRBV3-2
cdr3_length: 15
clone_size: NA

cdr3_aa: CASSYLAGGTGELFF
v_call: TRBV6-5
cdr3_length: 15
clone_size: NA

cdr3_aa: CASSLGTGGTDTQYF
v_call: TRBV4-3
cdr3_length: 15
clone_size: NA

cdr3_aa: CASSQLAEQYF
v_call: TRBV6-2/TRBV6-3
cdr3_length: 11
clone_size: NA

cdr3_aa: CAISEGAPRAFF
v_call: TRBV10-3
cdr3_length: 12
clone_size: NA

cdr3_aa: CASSLGCLTGPNSPLHF
v_call: TRBV7-7
cdr3_length: 17
clone_size: NA

cdr3_aa: CASSQDTGTSGSLADTQYF
v_call: TRBV3-1/TRBV3-2
cdr3_length: 19
clone_size: NA

cdr3_aa: CASSLGGAGANVLTF
v_call: TRBV7-2
cdr3_length: 15
clone_size: NA